Shown below are 24 T cell receptor beta chains from a single sample sequenced in a study of beta chain features in type 1 diabetes. The antigens of these receptors remain unknown. Every bit of the isolated RNA underwent reverse transcription, so sequencing read expressed TCRB transcripts. Data came from immunoSEQ multiplex PCR; TCRdb stores just in-frame clones and leaves some out. The sample lists 600,000 to 750,000 clones; around 12% were seen once. Notes on the study in general: Shorter TCRB CDR3s, moderately but significantly so, were found in Type 1 diabetes patients in all four CD4+ subsets.

The sequenced sample consisted of naive CD4+ T cells from blood. The source is a man aged 25-45 years with type 1 diabetes.

This clone was seen a few times. The chain combines TRBV5-4 with TRBJ2-7, with D possibly matching TRBD1 (6 bases). Trimming removed 0 bases from V and 0 bases from J, with 10 bases in between. The length of the CDR3 is 15 residues. CDR1 is SGHNT, CDR2 YYREEE, per germline (reference sequence). This chain's CDR3 is CASSLGTGTSYEQYF. Here the CDR3 DNA reads TGTGCCAGCAGCTTGGGAACAGGGACCTCCTACGAGCAGTACTTC. The full variable domain, completed using reference TRBV5-4 and TRBJ2-7, is ETGVTQSPTHLIKTRGQQVTLRCSSQSGHNTVSWYQQALGQGPQFIFQYYREEENGRGNFPPRFSGLQFPNYSSELNVNALELDDSALYLCASSLGTGTSYEQYFGPGTRLTVT.

This clone was seen a few times. The V gene is TRBV5-4, the J gene TRBJ1-6; D is undetermined. V was trimmed by 0 bases and J by 8 bases, leaving 3 bases between them. This CDR3 has 12 residues. Germline values: CDR1 SGHNT, CDR2 YYREEE (reference sequence). The CDR3 spells CASSLGDSPLHF. The CDR3 DNA sequence: TGTGCCAGCAGCTTGGGGGATTCACCCCTCCACTTT. Combining the CDR3 with reference TRBV5-4 and TRBJ1-6 gives the whole variable domain ETGVTQSPTHLIKTRGQQVTLRCSSQSGHNTVSWYQQALGQGPQFIFQYYREEENGRGNFPPRFSGLQFPNYSSELNVNALELDDSALYLCASSLGDSPLHFGNGTRLTVT.

This clone was picked up a small number of times. The rearrangement joins TRBV7-8 to TRBJ1-2; tentative D call: TRBD1 (6 bases). The CDR3 loop spans 15 amino acids. CDR1 is SGHVS, CDR2 FQNEAQ, per germline. Trimming removed 2 bases from V and 7 bases from J, with 17 bases in between. The chain's CDR3 is CASSLPAGVMAGYTF. The CDR3 bases are TGTGCCAGCAGCTTACCGGCAGGGGTCATGGCTGGCTACACCTTC.

The table lists this clone with a few counts. This sequence joins TRBV7-2 and TRBJ2-5, with no clear D. Deletions cut 5 bases from V and 5 bases from J, with 15 bases between. CDR3 length: 14 amino acids. The germline V gene has CDR1 SGHTA and CDR2 FQGNSA. Here the CDR3 reads CASSPRAVGETQYF. The CDR3 DNA reads as TGTGCCAGCAGCCCCCGGGCGGTCGGGGAGACCCAGTACTTC.

About this clone: The same CDR3 also results from other DNA sequences found in this sample. The CDR3 nucleotides are TGCGCCAGCAGCTTGGCAGGTAATGAGCAGTTCTTC. It translates to CASSLAGNEQFF. The chain recombines TRBV5-1 with TRBJ2-1; D call uncertain. The V gene's germline CDR1 is SGHRS and CDR2 YFSETQ. V was trimmed by 0 bases and J by 7 bases, leaving 5 bases between them. There are 12 residues in the CDR3.

A few counts support this clone. V gene TRBV28 combines with J gene TRBJ2-2, with D possibly TRBD1 on 6 matching bases. V was shortened by 8 bases and J by 5 bases, with 15 bases between the two germline ends. This CDR3 is built from 14 residues. CDR1 and CDR2 (germline): MDHEN, SYDVKM. CDR3: CASEPGQRTGELFF. Written as DNA, the CDR3 is TGTGCCAGCGAACCGGGACAACGGACCGGGGAGCTGTTTTTT.

The V call is TRBV6-1, the J call TRBJ2-5; either TRBD1 or TRBD2 may supply D (5 bases each). V was cut by 8 bases and J by 5 bases, with 12 bases left in between. Germline lookup yields CDR1 MNHNS and CDR2 SASEGT. The CDR3 sequence is 12 residues long. Written as DNA, the CDR3 is TGTGCCAGCCCTGGTGAGGGGGAGACCCAGTACTTC. It translates to CASPGEGETQYF.

The genes are TRBV5-1 and TRBJ2-1; D may correspond to TRBD1 or TRBD2 (5 bases each). The V and J ends lost 6 bases and 7 bases respectively, with 11 bases between them. The CDR3 spans 12 residues. CDR1 is SGHRS and CDR2 is YFSETQ in the germline V gene. The CDR3 DNA reads TGCGCCAGCACTTCTGGGGGAAATGAGCAGTTCTTC. It specifies CASTSGGNEQFF. Together with reference TRBV5-1 and TRBJ2-1, the CDR3 gives the full variable domain: KAGVTQTPRYLIKTRGQQVTLSCSPISGHRSVSWYQQTPGQGLQFLFEYFSETQRNKGNFPGRFSGRQFSNSRSEMNVSTLELGDSALYLCASTSGGNEQFFGPGTRLTVL.

This chain connects TRBV30 to TRBJ1-5, with a possible D match to TRBD1 (5 bases). This CDR3 has 14 amino acids. The V end lost 0 bases, the J end lost 7 bases, and 13 bases lay between the germline ends. Germline loops: CDR1 GTSNPN, CDR2 SVGIG (reference sequence). In nucleotides, the CDR3 is TGTGCCTGGAGTGTATTGCAGGGCGACCAGCCCCAGCATTTT. Its translation is CAWSVLQGDQPQHF.

V usage is TRBV6-1 and J usage is TRBJ2-2; D gene unclear. The germline V and J ends were trimmed by 7 bases and 4 bases, with 7 bases remaining between them. CDR3 length: 12 residues. Germline lookup yields CDR1 MNHNS and CDR2 SASEGT. The CDR3 region is CASITATGELFF. For the CDR3, the DNA is TGTGCCAGCATTACAGCCACCGGGGAGCTGTTTTTT.

This clone was seen a few times. The junction differs from germline at one of its ends, possibly a read error. The V gene is TRBV5-4, the J gene TRBJ2-6; D could derive from TRBD1 or TRBD2 (6 bases each). This CDR3 has 16 amino acids. Germline-derived CDR1 and CDR2 are SGHNT and YYREEE (reference sequence). DNA of the CDR3: TGCGCCAGCAGCCAAGAGGGGGGCTCTGGGGCCAACGTCCTGACTTTC. Its translation: CASSQEGGSGANVLTF.

The chain's CDR3 is CASSSPAINYGYTF. In DNA, the CDR3 is TGTGCCAGCAGTTCCCCAGCTATTAACTATGGCTACACCTTC. V is TRBV6-5 and J is TRBJ1-2; no definite D call. V was pared by 4 bases and J by 1 base, with 10 bases between. The germline gives CDR1 MNHEY, CDR2 SVGAGI. The CDR3 runs 14 residues.

The table lists this clone with many counts. The rearrangement uses TRBV23-1 and TRBJ2-6, with 7 bases aligning to TRBD1. TRBV23-1 is an open reading frame, and its role is uncertain. The length of the CDR3 is 17 residues. Germline trimming cut 6 bases from V and 2 bases from J; bases unmatched to any gene: 10. CDR3 residues: CASSDRAAPAGANVLTF. CDR3 coding DNA: TGCGCCAGCAGCGACAGGGCCGCTCCTGCTGGGGCCAACGTCCTGACTTTC.

This clone was seen more than once but under ten times. The rearrangement uses TRBV5-1 and TRBJ2-5, with 7 bases identical to TRBD2. The CDR3 has 13 residues. In germline, CDR1 is SGHRS, CDR2 YFSETQ. V lost 1 base to trimming and J lost 4 bases; unmatched junction nucleotides: 1. CDR3 loop: CASSLRTRETQYF. DNA for the CDR3: TGCGCCAGCAGCTTGAGGACTAGAGAGACCCAGTACTTC.

There are a few counts of this clone. The chain is built from TRBV28 and TRBJ2-3; D is undetermined. V was clipped by 5 bases and J by 0 bases, with 12 bases between them. This CDR3 comprises 15 residues. Germline CDR1 reads MDHEN; CDR2 reads SYDVKM. In DNA, the CDR3 is TGTGCCAGCAGTGGGATTAGTTTAAGCACAGATACGCAGTATTTT. This gives the protein CASSGISLSTDTQYF.

This clone was counted between two and nine times. V gene TRBV6-5 combines with J gene TRBJ2-1; 7 bases align to TRBD1. The germline CDR1 and CDR2 sequences are MNHEY and SVGAGI. CDR3 length: 14 amino acids. V dropped 4 bases and J dropped 13; count of bases not matched to a gene: 13. As DNA, the CDR3 is TGTGCCAGCAGTTCAACCAATAAGGGGGCGATCCAGTTCTTC. As protein: CASSSTNKGAIQFF.

Details on this clone: Different DNA sequences within this sample yield the same CDR3. This chain joins TRBV7-2 and TRBJ2-5, with 8 bases identical to TRBD2. CDR3 length: 15 amino acids. V shed 3 bases, J shed 2 bases, and the junction held 5 bases outside the gene matches. Germline V gives CDR1 SGHTA, CDR2 FQGNSA. CDR3 amino acids: CASSLGSGVQETQYF. CDR3 nucleotide sequence: TGTGCCAGCAGCTTGGGTAGCGGGGTACAAGAGACCCAGTACTTC.

This clone was observed a few times. V and J are TRBV7-2 and TRBJ1-4; the D gene is possibly TRBD1 (5 bases). CDR3 length: 13 amino acids. V was cut by 5 bases and J by 12 bases, with 16 bases left in between. The V gene's germline CDR1 is SGHTA and CDR2 FQGNSA. CDR3 in amino acids: CASSNPNRDELFF. As DNA, the CDR3 is TGTGCCAGCAGCAATCCGAACCGGGACGAACTGTTTTTT.

This clone was observed a few times. This chain joins TRBV9 and TRBJ1-2; D unclear. CDR1 SGDLS and CDR2 YYNGEE come from the germline V gene. The CDR3 totals 14 residues. V lost 0 bases and J lost 4, with 10 bases in between. The chain's CDR3 is CASSVGSPSYGYTF. The CDR3 DNA is TGTGCCAGCAGCGTAGGAAGTCCCAGCTATGGCTACACCTTC.

The chain links TRBV29-1 to TRBJ1-4; the match to TRBD1 covers 9 bases. The V gene end was trimmed by 7 bases and the J gene end by 6 bases; junction bases not matched to a gene: 9. Germline V gives CDR1 SQVTM, CDR2 ANQGSEA. The CDR3 is 14 residues long. The CDR3 protein is CSASPGTGYEKLFF. The CDR3, as DNA: TGCAGCGCCTCTCCCGGGACAGGGTATGAAAAACTGTTTTTT. Using reference TRBV29-1 and TRBJ1-4 for the parts outside the CDR3, the full variable domain is SAVISQKPSRDICQRGTSLTIQCQVDSQVTMMFWYRQQPGQSLTLIATANQGSEATYESGFVIDKFPISRPNLTFSTLTVSNMSPEDSSIYLCSASPGTGYEKLFFGSGTQLSVL.

The chain uses TRBV5-1 and TRBJ2-7; 7 bases fit TRBD2. This CDR3 is built from 14 residues. V dropped 5 bases and J dropped 0; count of bases not matched to a gene: 5. Germline assignment: CDR1 SGHRS and CDR2 YFSETQ. CDR3 DNA sequence: TGCGCCAGCAGTGCGCGGGGGAGCTCCTACGAGCAGTACTTC. Translating gives CASSARGSSYEQYF.

The chain carries TRBV7-2 and TRBJ2-5, with 9 bases that match TRBD1. Trimming at V came to 4 bases and at J to 1 base, leaving 4 bases not matched to a gene. CDR3 length equals 15 residues. Germline lookup yields CDR1 SGHTA and CDR2 FQGNSA. CDR3 protein: CASSSHRGPQETQYF. CDR3 nucleotides: TGTGCCAGCAGCTCCCACAGGGGGCCCCAAGAGACCCAGTACTTC.

A few counts support this clone. The CDR3 region is CASSNPSETF. The CDR3 DNA follows: TGTGCCAGCAGCAATCCCTCCGAAACCTTC. The V gene is TRBV21-1, the J gene TRBJ1-2. TRBV21-1 constitutes a pseudogene. The CDR3 has 10 amino acids.

With regard to this clone: The same CDR3 arises from other DNA sequences in this sample as well. The V and J genes are TRBV7-2 and TRBJ2-1; D perhaps matches TRBD2 (6 bases). Looked up from germline, CDR1 is SGHTA and CDR2 is FQGNSA. Trimming pared 6 bases from V and 5 bases from J, leaving 14 bases between. The CDR3 spans 14 residues. CDR3 nucleotide sequence: TGTGCCAGCAGTCCGCGGGGACCGAACAATGAGCAGTTCTTC. Translating it yields CASSPRGPNNEQFF.